Detailed here is one T cell receptor (beta chain). Study processing details: It was from reference gene primer amplification that nucleated cell counts were estimated. Libraries were prepared by immunoSEQ multiplex PCR; TCRdb keeps only in-frame clonotypes and omits some of them. That table gives V, J and clone size, and the DNA gave D and trimming. The table lists under 95,000 clones, around 79% of them singletons, with over 8.5% in the top ten. This record belongs to a study of blood T cell repertoires in COVID-19. The overall study: Material from acute and convalescent COVID-19 was sourced from the United States, Italy and Spain. T cells, B-cell-depleted T cells, or PBMCs supplied cDNA or gDNA.

The V end lost 6 bases, the J end lost 5 bases, and 10 bases lay between the germline ends. Germline V gene sequence: CDR1 SNHLY, CDR2 FYNNEI. This CDR3 region has 12 residues. V usage is TRBV2 and J usage is TRBJ2-5, with D perhaps TRBD2 (7 bases). The sequencing input was peripheral blood. The source is a man aged 45-65 years with acute or convalescent COVID-19. CDR3 sequence: CASRRGGETQYF. As DNA, the CDR3 is TGTGCCAGCAGGAGGGGGGGGGAGACCCAGTACTTC.